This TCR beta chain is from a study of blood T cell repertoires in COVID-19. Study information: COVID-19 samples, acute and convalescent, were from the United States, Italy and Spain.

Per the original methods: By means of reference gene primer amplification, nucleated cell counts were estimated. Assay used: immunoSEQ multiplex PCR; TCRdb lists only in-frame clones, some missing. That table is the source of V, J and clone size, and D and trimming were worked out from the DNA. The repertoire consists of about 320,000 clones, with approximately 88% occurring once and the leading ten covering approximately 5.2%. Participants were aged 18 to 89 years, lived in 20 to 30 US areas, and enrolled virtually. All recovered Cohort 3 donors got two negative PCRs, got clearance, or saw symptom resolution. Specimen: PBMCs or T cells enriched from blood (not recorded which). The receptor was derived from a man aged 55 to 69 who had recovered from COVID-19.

This CDR3 is CSVLAGEVFYEQYF. CDR3 DNA sequence: TGCAGCGTTCTAGCGGGAGAGGTTTTCTACGAGCAGTACTTC. This chain joins TRBV29-1 and TRBJ2-7, with 10 bases identical to TRBD2. The CDR3 loop spans 14 amino acids. Germline trimming cut 5 bases from V and 3 bases from J; bases unmatched to any gene: 7. Germline CDR1 reads SQVTM; CDR2 reads ANQGSEA.